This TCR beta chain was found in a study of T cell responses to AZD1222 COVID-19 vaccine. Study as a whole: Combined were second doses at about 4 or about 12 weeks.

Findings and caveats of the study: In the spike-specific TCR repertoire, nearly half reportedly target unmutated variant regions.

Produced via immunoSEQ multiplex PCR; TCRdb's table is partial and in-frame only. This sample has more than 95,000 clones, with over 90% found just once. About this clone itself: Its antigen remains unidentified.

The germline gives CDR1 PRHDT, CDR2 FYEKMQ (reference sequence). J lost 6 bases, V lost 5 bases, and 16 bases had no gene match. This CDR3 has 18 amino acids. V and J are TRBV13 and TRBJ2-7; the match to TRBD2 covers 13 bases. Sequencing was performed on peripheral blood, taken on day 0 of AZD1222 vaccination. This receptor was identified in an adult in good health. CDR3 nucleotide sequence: TGTGCCAGCAGCCGCCCATCCCTGACTAGCGGGGGGACCAGCGAGCAGTACTTC. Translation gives CASSRPSLTSGGTSEQYF.